The next 5 T cell receptor beta chains were all read from a single sample in a study of cytomegalovirus exposure and HLA in healthy donors (dated by TCRdb to the late 2010s). Receptor libraries were prepared by the immunoSEQ multiplex PCR assay. TCRdb provides this immuneACCESS table in a form limited to in-frame rearrangements. Some clones are lacking; in checked studies, under half of them reflect an unresolved V gene, and why the rest are absent is not known. The sample table records about 74,000 clones; about 93% of these occur just once. The ten largest clones represent roughly 2% of the sample. What was sequenced was PBMCs. The receptors derive from a woman in her late teens or twenties in good health and CMV-seropositive.

J is TRBJ2-3 and V is TRBV11-2, with D tentatively TRBD2 (6 bases). The CDR3 consists of 13 residues. Per germline, CDR1 SGHAT and CDR2 FQNNGV. V was shortened by 3 bases and J by 5 bases, with 9 bases between the two germline ends. DNA of the CDR3: TGTGCCAGCAGCTTGGCGGGGATAGATACGCAGTATTTT. It specifies CASSLAGIDTQYF.

The J gene is TRBJ2-2, the V gene TRBV10-3; no clear D gene. Germline V gives CDR1 ENHRY, CDR2 SYGVKD. Trimming removed 0 bases at V and 9 bases at J, with 11 bases between. The CDR3 has 14 residues. This chain's CDR3 is CAISESEQPRELFF. The CDR3 DNA is TGTGCCATCAGTGAGTCGGAACAGCCAAGGGAGCTGTTTTTT.

The V gene is TRBV2, the J gene TRBJ2-2; tentative D call: TRBD2 (5 bases). The germline V gene encodes CDR1 SNHLY and CDR2 FYNNEI. CDR3 length equals 16 residues. V was trimmed by 2 bases and J by 7 bases, leaving 17 bases between them. In DNA, the CDR3 is TGTGCCAGCAGTGAAAGGACTCCAAGTGGGGTCGGGGAGCTGTTTTTT. The encoded protein is CASSERTPSGVGELFF.

Only a few counts were recorded for this clone. The chain joins TRBV25-1 to TRBJ2-7, with unresolved D. Germline V gene sequence: CDR1 MGHDK, CDR2 SYGVNS. Trimming pared 3 bases from V and 6 bases from J, leaving 15 bases between. The CDR3 extends over 14 amino acids. The CDR3 DNA reads as TGTGCCAGCAGTGATTGGCAGGTGGCTGGCGAGCAGTACTTC. Encoded protein: CASSDWQVAGEQYF.

The chain has TRBV6-1 and TRBJ1-2; 9 nucleotides line up with TRBD1. Per germline, CDR1 MNHNS and CDR2 SASEGT. V was clipped by 5 bases and J by 7 bases; unmatched bases: 8. The CDR3 has 14 residues. The CDR3 sequence: CASSSGTGNGGYTF. Written as DNA, the CDR3 is TGTGCCAGCAGTTCCGGGACAGGGAACGGTGGCTACACCTTC.